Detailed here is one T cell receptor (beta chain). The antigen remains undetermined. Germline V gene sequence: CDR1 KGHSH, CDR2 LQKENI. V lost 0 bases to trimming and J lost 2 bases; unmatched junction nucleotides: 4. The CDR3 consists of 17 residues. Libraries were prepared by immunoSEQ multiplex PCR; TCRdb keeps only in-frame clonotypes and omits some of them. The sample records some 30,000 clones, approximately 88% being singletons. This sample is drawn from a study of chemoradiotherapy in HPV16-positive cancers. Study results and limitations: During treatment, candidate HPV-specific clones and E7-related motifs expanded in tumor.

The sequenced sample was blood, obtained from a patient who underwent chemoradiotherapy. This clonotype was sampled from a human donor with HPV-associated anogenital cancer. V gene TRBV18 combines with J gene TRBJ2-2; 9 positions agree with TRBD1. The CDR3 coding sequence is TGTGCCAGCTCACCACCGATGGGACAGGGAAACACCGGGGAGCTGTTTTTT. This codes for CASSPPMGQGNTGELFF.